The rows below give T cell receptor beta chains drawn from one sample of a study of early T cells in non-severe SARS-CoV-2 infection. TCRdb processed the 5' RACE reads anew with MiXCR; each CDR3 protein has one entry. This table has tens of thousands of distinct CDR3 sequences, 6.3% appearing once. Sequenced input: whole blood. The receptors were sampled from an adult who was a healthcare worker with PCR-confirmed SARS-CoV-2 infection or an uninfected control (not recorded which). The CDR3 runs from the conserved cysteine through the conserved F or W. Fields, in order: D gene, V gene, CDR3 protein. A D gene is named only where the DNA matches it firmly.

>NA|TRBV12-3/TRBV12-4
CASRGAGNTIYF
>NA|TRBV20-1
CSARVNTEAFF
>NA|TRBV5-6
CASSFNGRGTDTQYF
>NA|TRBV4-1
CASSQSGQGHNEQFF
>NA|TRBV3-1
CASSPRAGTEAFF
>NA|TRBV9
CASSGFDQTQYF
>NA|TRBV5-4
CASSLGAANQETQYF
>TRBD2|TRBV29-1
CSADTSGTSEQFF
>NA|TRBV20-1
CSARDPQGDTQYF
>NA|TRBV28
CASSPNRRNEQFF
>NA|TRBV12-3/TRBV12-4
CASSSASRRVEQYF
>NA|TRBV5-4
CASRPNGSRGSNIQYF
>NA|TRBV30
CAWSVWRNSPLHF
>TRBD2|TRBV19
CASSMVAGGRGANEQFF
>NA|TRBV19
CASSIGGATYNEQFF
>NA|TRBV7-9
CASSHPYTGVNTEAFF
>NA|TRBV4-3
CASSQALDSRLLGYTF
>NA|TRBV11-3
CASSLAEQGDTQFF
>NA|TRBV20-1
CSANFGVHEQYF
>NA|TRBV28
CASSLSLGTNPHHF
>NA|TRBV18
CASSLDQGYEQYF
>TRBD2|TRBV19
CASSYSGRASEQYF
>TRBD2|TRBV7-9
CASSTLLAGQGEQFF
>NA|TRBV7-8
CASSGGSGETQYF